This T cell receptor beta chain derives from a study of blood T cell repertoires in COVID-19. In the study overall: Acute-phase and convalescent COVID-19 samples originated in the United States, Italy and Spain. PBMCs, B-cell-depleted T cells, or T cells were the source of the cDNA or gDNA that made up the material.

The CDR3 spans 16 residues. Germline lookup yields CDR1 SQVTM and CDR2 ANQGSEA. The ends were cut back, 4 bases at V and 1 base at J, with 19 bases in the middle. Data came from immunoSEQ multiplex PCR; TCRdb stores just in-frame clones and leaves some out. The profile shows around 100,000 clones, around 81% of them singletons. The rearrangement uses TRBV29-1 and TRBJ1-1; D is possibly TRBD1 (5 bases). This clonotype originated in a man in his fifties with active or convalescent COVID-19. The sequenced sample was peripheral blood. CDR3 loop: CSVGGLSGSKNTEAFF. The CDR3, as DNA: TGCAGCGTTGGGGGCCTCTCAGGGTCTAAGAACACTGAAGCTTTCTTT.